Each of the 17 T cell receptor beta chains below was sequenced from the same sample in a study of cytomegalovirus exposure and HLA in healthy donors. 60 Vbeta and 13 Jbeta primers were used in PCR. The protocol was immunoSEQ multiplex PCR, while the TCRdb copy is restricted to in-frame clones and leaves out a portion. The sample consists of over 70,000 clones, nearly 80% of them appearing once. Sequencing was carried out using PBMCs. The receptors come from a woman aged 45-65 years in good health and CMV-seropositive.

The chain employs TRBV6-6 and TRBJ2-7, with TRBD1 matching over 8 bases. CDR3 length: 15 residues. Germline trimming cut 6 bases from V and 1 base from J; bases unmatched to any gene: 8. CDR1 MNHNY and CDR2 SVGAGI come from the germline V gene (reference sequence). The CDR3 spells CASRSVRDRSYEQYF. The CDR3 DNA is TGTGCCAGCAGATCCGTCAGGGACAGGTCCTACGAGCAGTACTTC.

The chain has TRBV7-6 and TRBJ2-7, with TRBD2 matching over 7 bases. This CDR3 contains 15 residues. In germline, CDR1 is SGHVS, CDR2 FNYEAQ. With 3 bases clipped from V and 7 bases from J, the junction kept 12 bases outside the gene matches. This chain's CDR3 is CASSLREGEGSEQYF. DNA for the CDR3: TGTGCCAGCAGCTTGAGGGAGGGAGAAGGGAGTGAGCAGTACTTC.

The V call is TRBV18, the J call TRBJ2-1; 8 bases agree with TRBD1. Looked up from germline, CDR1 is KGHSH and CDR2 is LQKENI. The CDR3 has 13 residues. V shed 8 bases, J shed 7 bases, and the junction held 7 bases outside the gene matches. The CDR3 DNA follows: TGTGCCAGCGCGGACAGGGCCCTGAATGAGCAGTTCTTC. Translated: CASADRALNEQFF.

The chain links TRBV27 to TRBJ1-2; D not certain. Germline values: CDR1 MNHEY, CDR2 SMNVEV (reference sequence). Trimming left V 0 bases short and J 8 bases short, with 16 bases between. The CDR3 sequence is 15 residues long. The CDR3 loop reads CASSLSALEGTGYTF. The CDR3 region has the DNA TGTGCCAGCAGTTTATCGGCGTTAGAGGGTACGGGCTACACCTTC.

This rearrangement joins TRBV5-1 to TRBJ2-5; TRBD2 matches 7 bases. The germline CDR1 and CDR2 sequences are SGHRS and YFSETQ. The V segment lost 1 base and the J segment 5 bases; nucleotides outside the gene matches: 14. The CDR3 has 17 amino acids. CDR3 DNA: TGCGCCAGCAGCTTGTTGGGTAGCGGGCACCCAGGGGAGACCCAGTACTTC. Its protein is CASSLLGSGHPGETQYF.

The chain uses TRBV29-1 and TRBJ2-3; 12 nucleotides align to TRBD2. The CDR3 length is 15 residues. Germline CDR1 reads SQVTM; CDR2 reads ANQGSEA. V shed 4 bases and J 11 bases; nucleotides not matched to a gene: 13. As DNA, the CDR3 is TGCAGCGTTGTCCGTCCAACTAGCGGGAGGTACAGGCAGTATTTT. The encoded protein is CSVVRPTSGRYRQYF.

J is TRBJ2-3 and V is TRBV6-6; 8 positions match TRBD1. There are 14 residues in the CDR3. Trimming cost V 7 bases and J 0 bases; bases outside gene matches: 3. Germline V gene data show CDR1 as MNHNY and CDR2 as SVGAGI (reference sequence). The CDR3 sequence: CASNPGGSTDTQYF. The CDR3 DNA is TGTGCCAGCAACCCAGGGGGCAGCACAGATACGCAGTATTTT.

The CDR3 nucleotides read TGCGCCAGCAGCTTGGCCTTGACTACCCACACAGATACGCAGTATTTT. Its translation is CASSLALTTHTDTQYF. J is TRBJ2-3 and V is TRBV5-1; maybe TRBD2 (5 bases). The germline gives CDR1 SGHRS, CDR2 YFSETQ. V lost 0 bases to trimming and J lost 2 bases, with 13 bases between them. This CDR3 has 16 amino acids.

This clone turned up a few times. The chain employs TRBV9 and TRBJ2-3, with D tentatively TRBD2 (5 bases). Trimming cost V 4 bases and J 6 bases, with 12 bases left between them. The CDR3 runs to 13 residues. Looked up from germline, CDR1 is SGDLS and CDR2 is YYNGEE. CDR3 region: CASSHPTGDTQYF. The CDR3 DNA reads as TGTGCCAGCAGCCACCCAACGGGGGATACGCAGTATTTT.

Note on this clone: This same CDR3 is encoded by further DNA sequences in the sample. This chain connects TRBV5-1 to TRBJ2-3, with 11 bases matching TRBD2. V was pared by 2 bases and J by 1 base, with 0 bases of the junction left unmatched. Germline lookup yields CDR1 SGHRS and CDR2 YFSETQ. This CDR3 spans 15 amino acids. The DNA of the CDR3 is TGCGCCAGCAGCTTACTAGCGGGAGGCACAGATACGCAGTATTTT. The encoded protein is CASSLLAGGTDTQYF.

This rearrangement joins TRBV5-6 to TRBJ1-6, with TRBD1 identical over 11 bases. The V and J ends lost 0 bases and 8 bases, in that order; junction bases with no gene match: 4. Germline CDR1 is SGHDT and CDR2 is YYEEEE. This CDR3 is built from 16 residues. Written as DNA, the CDR3 is TGTGCCAGCAGCTTGGCGGACAGGGGGCCTTATTCACCCCTCCACTTT. Translation gives CASSLADRGPYSPLHF.

This clone was detected only once. Compared with germline, one end of the junction differs, possibly owing to a read error. DNA of the CDR3: TGTTCCAGCAGCTCCAACAGCCTTGCAACTAATGAAAAACTGTTTTTT. Its protein is CSSSSNSLATNEKLFF. The V call is TRBV7-9, the J call TRBJ1-4; D is uncertain. The CDR3 is 16 amino acids. From germline, CDR1 is SEHNR and CDR2 FQNEAQ (reference sequence). Full variable domain (rest looked up from reference TRBV7-9 and TRBJ1-4): DTGVSQNPRHKITKRGQNVTFRCDPISEHNRLYWYRQTLGQGPEFLTYFQNEAQLEKSRLLSDRFSAERPKGSFSTLEIQRTEQGDSAMYLCSSSSNSLATNEKLFFGSGTQLSVL.

The chain links TRBV7-9 to TRBJ2-5; D gene uncertain. This CDR3 comprises 15 residues. Deletions cut 2 bases from V and 5 bases from J, with 15 bases between. Germline V gene sequence: CDR1 SEHNR, CDR2 FQNEAQ (reference sequence). The CDR3 is CASSLRSVYAETQYF. CDR3 bases: TGTGCCAGCAGCTTACGGAGCGTCTACGCGGAGACCCAGTACTTC.

J is TRBJ2-7 and V is TRBV6-5; 7 positions agree with TRBD1. V shed 0 bases, J shed 0 bases, and the junction held 5 bases outside the gene matches. Germline V gives CDR1 MNHEY, CDR2 SVGAGI. The length of the CDR3 is 16 residues. CDR3 sequence (DNA): TGTGCCAGCAGTTACTCCAGGGGGACGAGCTCCTACGAGCAGTACTTC. Translation: CASSYSRGTSSYEQYF.

The rearrangement joins TRBV18 to TRBJ2-6; D may be TRBD2 (5 bases). The CDR3 spans 16 residues. Germline V gives CDR1 KGHSH, CDR2 LQKENI. V gave up 3 bases and J gave up 3 bases, with 12 bases separating them. In DNA form, the CDR3 reads TGTGCCAGCTCACCTGAGGAGGCTGGTGGGGCCAACGTCCTGACTTTC. It is translated as CASSPEEAGGANVLTF.

The chain couples TRBV27 to TRBJ2-3, with D possibly being TRBD2 (6 bases). In germline, CDR1 is MNHEY, CDR2 SMNVEV (reference sequence). There are 18 residues in the CDR3. V was cut by 0 bases and J by 4 bases, with 20 bases left in between. In DNA form, the CDR3 reads TGTGCCAGCAGTTTATCCCCTCCGGGTAGCGGTGGTTCAGATACGCAGTATTTT. Protein sequence: CASSLSPPGSGGSDTQYF.

V is TRBV9 and J is TRBJ1-2, with 10 bases fitting TRBD1. This CDR3 is built from 14 residues. V shed 0 bases and J 7 bases; nucleotides not matched to a gene: 3. Germline CDR1 is SGDLS and CDR2 is YYNGEE. CDR3 DNA sequence: TGTGCCAGCAGCGTAGGGACAGGGGGTGGTGGCTACACCTTC. Translated, it gives CASSVGTGGGGYTF.